Each of the 4 T cell receptor beta chains below was sequenced from the same sample in a study of graft-versus-host responses after intestinal transplantation. The protocol was immunoSEQ multiplex PCR, while the TCRdb copy is restricted to in-frame clones and leaves out a portion. The sample records about 59,000 clones, approximately 94% being singletons. Their antigens remain unidentified. Sequencing was performed on unstimulated CD4+ T cells sorted from spleen or lymph node cells, taken before transplant. The receptors were gathered from a human donor who was the organ donor for an intestinal transplant.

The rearrangement joins TRBV6-5 to TRBJ1-1; weak D call: TRBD1 (6 bases). V gave up 2 bases and J gave up 5 bases, with 12 bases separating them. Germline CDR1 reads MNHEY; CDR2 reads SVGAGI. This CDR3 comprises 14 residues. The CDR3 nucleotides are TGTGCCAGCAGTTACCAGGGGCCCGAGACTGAAGCTTTCTTT. This sequence encodes CASSYQGPETEAFF.

This chain links TRBV7-3 with TRBJ2-5, with 8 bases fitting TRBD2. CDR1 and CDR2 from the germline V gene are SGHTA and FQGTGA. The CDR3 is 14 residues long. V was pared by 2 bases and J by 4 bases, with 3 bases of the junction left unmatched. The DNA of the CDR3 is TGTGCCAGCAGCTTAGCGGGGGGTTTAGAGACCCAGTACTTC. Its translation: CASSLAGGLETQYF. Based on the CDR3 plus reference TRBV7-3 and TRBJ2-5, the full variable domain is GAGVSQTPSNKVTEKGKYVELRCDPISGHTALYWYRQSLGQGPEFLIYFQGTGAADDSGLPNDRFFAVRPEGSVSTLKIQRTERGDSAVYLCASSLAGGLETQYFGPGTRLLVL.

The chain employs TRBV19 and TRBJ1-2; D may be TRBD1 (5 bases). Germline CDR1 and CDR2: LNHDA and SQIVND (reference sequence). The CDR3 is made up of 14 amino acids. The V gene lost 2 bases and the J gene lost 5 bases, with 12 bases spanning the gap. The CDR3 DNA reads TGTGCCAGTAGTATATGGCAGGGAGTTTATGGCTACACCTTC. Translation gives CASSIWQGVYGYTF.

J is TRBJ2-7 and V is TRBV7-9, with D unclear. From germline, CDR1 is SEHNR and CDR2 FQNEAQ (reference sequence). V shed 1 base and J shed 2 bases, with 6 bases lying between them. CDR3 length: 13 residues. Here the CDR3 DNA reads TGTGCCAGCAGCTTAGACCGTCCCTACGAGCAGTACTTC. Residues: CASSLDRPYEQYF.